This T cell receptor beta chain was retrieved from a study of PD-1 blockade in classical Hodgkin lymphoma. General study points: The study found that TCR diversity rose significantly by C4D1 in CD4+ but not CD8+ cells. Those starting nivolumab under 1 year post-ASCT were excluded.

Libraries were prepared by immunoSEQ multiplex PCR; TCRdb keeps only in-frame clonotypes and omits some of them. The sample lists over 80,000 clones; 78% were seen once. CDR1 and CDR2 from the germline V gene are PRHDT and FYEKMQ (reference sequence). This CDR3 is 15 amino acids long. With V trimmed by 5 bases and J by 3 bases, 6 bases remained unmatched. Concerning this clone: Antigen unknown.

Time point noted: cycle 4 day 1 (C4D1), after around six weeks of nivolumab. Following autologous stem cell transplantation, relapse occurred in every patient, and exposure to brentuximab vedotin varied. V and J are TRBV13 and TRBJ2-5; 10 bases are shared with TRBD1. The TCR originated in a human donor with classical Hodgkin lymphoma. The sequencing used peripheral blood mononuclear cells (PBMCs), collected before the fourth cycle of nivolumab. The CDR3 DNA is TGTGCCAGCAGCCCGGACAGGGGGAGAGAAGAGACCCAGTACTTC. This translates into CASSPDRGREETQYF.